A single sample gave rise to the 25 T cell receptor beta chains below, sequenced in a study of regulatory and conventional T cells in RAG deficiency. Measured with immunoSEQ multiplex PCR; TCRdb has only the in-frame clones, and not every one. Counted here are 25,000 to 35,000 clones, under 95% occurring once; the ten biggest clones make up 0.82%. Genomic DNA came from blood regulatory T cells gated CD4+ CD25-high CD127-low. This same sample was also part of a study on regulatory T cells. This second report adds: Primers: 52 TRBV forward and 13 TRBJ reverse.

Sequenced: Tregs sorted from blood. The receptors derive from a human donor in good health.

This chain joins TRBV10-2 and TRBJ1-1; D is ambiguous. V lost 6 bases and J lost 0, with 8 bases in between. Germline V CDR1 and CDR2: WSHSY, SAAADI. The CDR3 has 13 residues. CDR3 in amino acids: CASSASLNTEAFF. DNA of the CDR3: TGCGCCAGCAGCGCTTCCCTGAACACTGAAGCTTTCTTT.

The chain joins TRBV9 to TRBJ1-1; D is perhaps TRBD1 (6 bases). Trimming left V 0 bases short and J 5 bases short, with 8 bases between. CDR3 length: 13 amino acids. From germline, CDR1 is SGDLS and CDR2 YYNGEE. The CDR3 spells CASSVDRATEAFF. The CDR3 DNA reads TGTGCCAGCAGCGTAGACAGGGCTACTGAAGCTTTCTTT.

Here the CDR3 reads CASRLLVGPGELFF. The CDR3 DNA reads as TGTGCCAGCAGGTTGCTAGTGGGCCCCGGGGAGCTGTTTTTT. The V and J genes are TRBV6-1 and TRBJ2-2; no definite D call. Between the trimmed V and J ends, which lost 6 bases and 6 bases, there was a span of 14 bases. The germline gives CDR1 MNHNS, CDR2 SASEGT. This CDR3 is 14 amino acids long.

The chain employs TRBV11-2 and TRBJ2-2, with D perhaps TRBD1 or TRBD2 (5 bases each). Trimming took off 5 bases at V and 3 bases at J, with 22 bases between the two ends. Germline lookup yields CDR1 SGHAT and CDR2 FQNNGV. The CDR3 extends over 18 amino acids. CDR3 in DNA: TGTGCCAGCAGCCATGACCCCCGGGACCCATCTTACACCGGGGAGCTGTTTTTT. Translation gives CASSHDPRDPSYTGELFF.

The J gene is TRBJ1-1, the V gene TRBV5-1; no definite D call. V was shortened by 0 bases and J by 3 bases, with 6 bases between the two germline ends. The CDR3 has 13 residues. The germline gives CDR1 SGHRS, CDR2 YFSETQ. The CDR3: CASSLAWDTEAFF. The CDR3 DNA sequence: TGCGCCAGCAGCTTGGCGTGGGACACTGAAGCTTTCTTT.

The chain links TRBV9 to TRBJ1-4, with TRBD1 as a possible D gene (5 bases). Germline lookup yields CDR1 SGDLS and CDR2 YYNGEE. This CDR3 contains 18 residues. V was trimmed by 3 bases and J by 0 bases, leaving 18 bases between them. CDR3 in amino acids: CASSGRRGPFATNEKLFF. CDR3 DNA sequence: TGTGCCAGCAGCGGGAGGCGGGGCCCATTTGCAACTAATGAAAAACTGTTTTTT.

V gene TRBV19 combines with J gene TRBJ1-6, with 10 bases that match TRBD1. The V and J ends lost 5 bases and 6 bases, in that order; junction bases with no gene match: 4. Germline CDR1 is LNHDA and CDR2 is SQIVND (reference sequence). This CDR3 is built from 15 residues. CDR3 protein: CASSFDRGLNSPLHF. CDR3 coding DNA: TGTGCCAGTAGTTTTGACAGGGGGCTTAATTCACCCCTCCACTTT.

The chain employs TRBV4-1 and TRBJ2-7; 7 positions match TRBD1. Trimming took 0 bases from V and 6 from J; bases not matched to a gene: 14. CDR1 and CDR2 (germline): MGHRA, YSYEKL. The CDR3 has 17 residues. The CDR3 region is CASSQEVKLTGRSEQYF. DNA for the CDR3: TGCGCCAGCAGCCAAGAAGTTAAGCTGACAGGGCGTAGCGAGCAGTACTTC.

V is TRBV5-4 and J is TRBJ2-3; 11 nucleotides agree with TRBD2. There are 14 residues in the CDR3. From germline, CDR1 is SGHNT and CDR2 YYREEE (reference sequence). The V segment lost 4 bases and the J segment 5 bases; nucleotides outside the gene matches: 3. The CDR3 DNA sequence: TGTGCCAGCAGCGCCGGGACTAGCGGAGATACGCAGTATTTT. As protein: CASSAGTSGDTQYF.

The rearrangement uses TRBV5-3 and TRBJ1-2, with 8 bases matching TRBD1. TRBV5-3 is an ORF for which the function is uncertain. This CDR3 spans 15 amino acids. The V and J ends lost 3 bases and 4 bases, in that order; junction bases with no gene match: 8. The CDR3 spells CARSSPGQGVYGYTF. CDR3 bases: TGTGCCAGAAGCTCCCCCGGACAGGGTGTCTATGGCTACACCTTC.

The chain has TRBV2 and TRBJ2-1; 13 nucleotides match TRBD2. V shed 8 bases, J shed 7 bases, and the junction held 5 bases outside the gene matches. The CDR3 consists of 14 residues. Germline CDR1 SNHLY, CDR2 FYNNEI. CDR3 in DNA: TGTGCCAGCGCACTAGCGGGGGGGTGGAATGAGCAGTTCTTC. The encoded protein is CASALAGGWNEQFF.

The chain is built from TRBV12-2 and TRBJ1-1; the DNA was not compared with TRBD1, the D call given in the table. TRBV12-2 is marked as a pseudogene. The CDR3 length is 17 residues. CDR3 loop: CASRHADRGPGNTEAFF. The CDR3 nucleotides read TGTGCAAGTCGCCATGCGGACAGGGGACCTGGTAACACTGAAGCTTTCTTT.

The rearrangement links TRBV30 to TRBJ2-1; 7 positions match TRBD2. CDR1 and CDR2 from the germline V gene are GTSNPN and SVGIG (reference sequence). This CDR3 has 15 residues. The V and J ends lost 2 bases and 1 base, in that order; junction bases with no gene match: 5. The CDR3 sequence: CAWSRTRVSYNEQFF. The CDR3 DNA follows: TGTGCCTGGAGTCGGACTAGGGTATCCTACAATGAGCAGTTCTTC. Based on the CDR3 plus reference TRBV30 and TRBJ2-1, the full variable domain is SQTIHQWPATLVQPVGSPLSLECTVEGTSNPNLYWYRQAAGRGLQLLFYSVGIGQISSEVPQNLSASRPQDRQFILSSKKLLLSDSGFYLCAWSRTRVSYNEQFFGPGTRLTVL.

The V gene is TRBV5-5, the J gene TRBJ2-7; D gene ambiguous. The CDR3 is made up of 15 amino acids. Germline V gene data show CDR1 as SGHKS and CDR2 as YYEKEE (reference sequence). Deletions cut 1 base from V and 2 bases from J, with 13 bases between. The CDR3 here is CASSLSRVRPYEQYF. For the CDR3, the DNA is TGTGCCAGCAGCTTGTCCCGAGTAAGGCCCTACGAGCAGTACTTC.

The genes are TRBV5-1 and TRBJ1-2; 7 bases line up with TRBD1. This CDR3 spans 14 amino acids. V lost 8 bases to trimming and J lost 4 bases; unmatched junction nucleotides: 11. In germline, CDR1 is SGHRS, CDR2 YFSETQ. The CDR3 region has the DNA TGCGCCAGTCATACCGGGACAGCTATCTATGGCTACACCTTC. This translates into CASHTGTAIYGYTF.

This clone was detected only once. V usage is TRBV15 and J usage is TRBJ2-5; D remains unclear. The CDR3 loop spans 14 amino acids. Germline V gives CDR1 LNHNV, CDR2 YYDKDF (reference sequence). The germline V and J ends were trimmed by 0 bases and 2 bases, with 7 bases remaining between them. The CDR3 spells CATSRETRQETQYF. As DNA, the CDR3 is TGTGCCACCAGCAGAGAGACCAGACAAGAGACCCAGTACTTC. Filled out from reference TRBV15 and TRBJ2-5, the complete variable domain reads DAMVIQNPRYQVTQFGKPVTLSCSQTLNHNVMYWYQQKSSQAPKLLFHYYDKDFNNEADTPDNFQSRRPNTSFCFLDIRSPGLGDTAMYLCATSRETRQETQYFGPGTRLLVL.

The CDR3 loop is CATRERGRSYEQYF. The CDR3 nucleotides read TGTGCCACCAGAGAGCGGGGGCGTTCCTACGAGCAGTACTTC. The rearrangement links TRBV6-1 to TRBJ2-7; 8 bases line up with TRBD2. CDR3 length: 14 residues. Germline CDR1 is MNHNS and CDR2 is SASEGT. V gave up 10 bases and J gave up 1 base; unmatched junction bases: 9.

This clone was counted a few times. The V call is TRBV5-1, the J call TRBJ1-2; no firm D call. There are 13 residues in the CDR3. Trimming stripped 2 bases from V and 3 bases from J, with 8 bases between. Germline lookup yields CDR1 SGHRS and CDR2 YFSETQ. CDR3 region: CASSFRSDYGYTF. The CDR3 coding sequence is TGCGCCAGCAGCTTTAGGTCTGACTATGGCTACACCTTC.

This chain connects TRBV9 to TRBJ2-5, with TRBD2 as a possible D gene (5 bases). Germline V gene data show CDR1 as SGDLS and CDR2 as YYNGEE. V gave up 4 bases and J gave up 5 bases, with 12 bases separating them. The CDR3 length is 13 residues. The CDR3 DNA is TGTGCCAGCAGCCCTCGGGGTTTCGAGACCCAGTACTTC. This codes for CASSPRGFETQYF.

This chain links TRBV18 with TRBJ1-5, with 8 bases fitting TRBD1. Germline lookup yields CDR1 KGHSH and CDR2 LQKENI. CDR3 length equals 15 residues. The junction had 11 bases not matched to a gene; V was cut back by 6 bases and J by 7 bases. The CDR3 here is CASSQGAGLEQPQHF. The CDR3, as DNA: TGTGCCAGCTCGCAGGGGGCGGGGTTGGAGCAGCCCCAGCATTTT. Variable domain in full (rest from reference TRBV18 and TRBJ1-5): NAGVMQNPRHLVRRRGQEARLRCSPMKGHSHVYWYRQLPEEGLKFMVYLQKENIIDESGMPKERFSAEFPKEGPSILRIQQVVRGDSAAYFCASSQGAGLEQPQHFGDGTRLSIL.

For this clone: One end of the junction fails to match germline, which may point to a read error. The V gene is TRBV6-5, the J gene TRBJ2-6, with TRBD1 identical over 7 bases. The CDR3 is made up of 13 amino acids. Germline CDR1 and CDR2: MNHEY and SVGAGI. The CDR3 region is CASSSRSGTALIF. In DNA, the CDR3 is TGTGCCAGCAGTTCCCGGTCCGGGACAGCCTTAATTTTC.

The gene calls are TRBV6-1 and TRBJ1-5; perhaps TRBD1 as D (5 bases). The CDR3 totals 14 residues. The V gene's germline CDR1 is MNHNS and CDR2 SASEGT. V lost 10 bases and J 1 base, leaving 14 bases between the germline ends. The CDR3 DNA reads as TGTGCCACCATCCAGGGTACGAGCAATCAGCCCCAGCATTTT. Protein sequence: CATIQGTSNQPQHF.

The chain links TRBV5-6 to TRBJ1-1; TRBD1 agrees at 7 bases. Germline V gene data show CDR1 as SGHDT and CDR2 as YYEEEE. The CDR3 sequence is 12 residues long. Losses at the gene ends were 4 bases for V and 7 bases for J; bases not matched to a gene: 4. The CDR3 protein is CASSLGTVEAFF. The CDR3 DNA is TGTGCCAGCAGCCTCGGGACAGTTGAAGCTTTCTTT.

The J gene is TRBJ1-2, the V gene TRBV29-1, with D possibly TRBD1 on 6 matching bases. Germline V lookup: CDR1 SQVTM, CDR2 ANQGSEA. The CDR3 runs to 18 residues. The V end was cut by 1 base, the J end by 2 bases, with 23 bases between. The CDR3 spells CSVEAIAGADAHNYGYTF. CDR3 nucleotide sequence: TGCAGCGTTGAAGCGATAGCGGGGGCCGACGCTCACAACTATGGCTACACCTTC.

The CDR3 protein is CASSLQEPQETQYF. In nucleotides, the CDR3 is TGCGCCAGCAGCTTGCAGGAGCCTCAAGAGACCCAGTACTTC. V gene TRBV5-1 combines with J gene TRBJ2-5, with D unclear. CDR1 is SGHRS, CDR2 YFSETQ, per germline. The CDR3 covers 14 residues. The V and J ends lost 1 base and 2 bases respectively, with 9 bases between them.